This T cell receptor beta chain appears in the sequencing data of a study of pediatric ulcerative colitis. Study-wide results and caveats: Blood-rectal clonal overlap within each person was significantly higher in ulcerative colitis patients than controls. Rectal repertoires separated controls, mild-moderate and acute severe colitis.

Germline V gives CDR1 MNHEY, CDR2 SVGAGI. V lost 0 bases and J 3 bases, leaving 6 bases between the germline ends. The CDR3 spans 13 residues. During colonoscopy, one to two rectal pinch biopsies were collected. The table came from immunoSEQ multiplex PCR; TCRdb's copy has only in-frame clones and leaves some out. The table has approximately 40,000 clones, roughly 82% seen once. Regarding this clone: Its antigen is not known.

The sample consisted of gut tissue. The clonotype comes from a boy younger than 18 with severe ulcerative colitis. The V call is TRBV6-5, the J call TRBJ2-7; D unresolved. The CDR3 bases are TGTGCCAGCAGTTACTCGAACGACTACGAGCAGTACTTC. Translation: CASSYSNDYEQYF.